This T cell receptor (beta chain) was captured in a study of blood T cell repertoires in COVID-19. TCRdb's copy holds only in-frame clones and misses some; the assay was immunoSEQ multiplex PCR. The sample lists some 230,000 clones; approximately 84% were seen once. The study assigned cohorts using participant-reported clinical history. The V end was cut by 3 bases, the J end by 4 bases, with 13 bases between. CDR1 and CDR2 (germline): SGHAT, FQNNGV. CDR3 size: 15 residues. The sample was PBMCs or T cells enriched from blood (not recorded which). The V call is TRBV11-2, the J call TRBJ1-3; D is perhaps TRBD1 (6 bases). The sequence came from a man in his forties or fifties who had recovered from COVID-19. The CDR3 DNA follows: TGTGCCAGCAGCTTCTCGGTTCAGGGGGGAAACACCATATATTTT. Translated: CASSFSVQGGNTIYF.